This T cell receptor beta chain was retrieved from a study of T cells in Graves' hyperthyroidism and ophthalmopathy. There are many counts of this clonotype. Aged 18 to 65, the patients had hyperthyroidism that was newly diagnosed and had lasted under 2 months. Reasons for excluding patients were uncontrolled infection, other autoimmune disease, pregnancy or lactation. The CDR3 spans 13 residues. The germline V gene has CDR1 MNHNY and CDR2 SVGAGI (reference sequence). V shed 2 bases and J shed 1 base, with 5 bases lying between them. RNA transcripts yielded amplified TCR beta CDR3 regions. The study used the HTBI primer set for a first-round RT-PCR of the TCR CDR3. TCRdb used MiXCR to reprocess the multiplex PCR reads, holding one entry per CDR3 protein. The table lists around 480,000 distinct CDR3 sequences, around 15% of them singletons.

The receptor was derived from a woman aged 18-35 years with Graves' hyperthyroidism. The chain is built from TRBV6-6 and TRBJ1-1, with D unclear. The material sequenced was blood. CDR3 residues: CASSYTENTEAFF. Here the CDR3 DNA reads TGTGCCAGCAGTTACACAGAGAACACTGAAGCTTTCTTT.